This T cell receptor beta chain was observed in a study of T cell changes during pregnancy in multiple sclerosis. Using immunoSEQ multiplex PCR, the repertoire was profiled, and TCRdb retains in-frame clones only, with some absent. Found here are approximately 37,000 clones, roughly 94% of them singletons; the top ten hold 1.7%. Source: peripheral blood, taken in the third trimester of pregnancy. This clonotype originated in a female donor with multiple sclerosis, enrolled in a pregnancy study.

Here the CDR3 reads CSARSVNEQFF. CDR3 sequence (DNA): TGCAGTGCTAGGAGTGTCAATGAGCAGTTCTTC. The gene calls are TRBV20-1 and TRBJ2-1; D is unresolved. The V end lost 3 bases, the J end lost 6 bases, and 6 bases lay between the germline ends. The V gene's germline CDR1 is DFQATT and CDR2 SNEGSKA (reference sequence). The CDR3 spans 11 residues.